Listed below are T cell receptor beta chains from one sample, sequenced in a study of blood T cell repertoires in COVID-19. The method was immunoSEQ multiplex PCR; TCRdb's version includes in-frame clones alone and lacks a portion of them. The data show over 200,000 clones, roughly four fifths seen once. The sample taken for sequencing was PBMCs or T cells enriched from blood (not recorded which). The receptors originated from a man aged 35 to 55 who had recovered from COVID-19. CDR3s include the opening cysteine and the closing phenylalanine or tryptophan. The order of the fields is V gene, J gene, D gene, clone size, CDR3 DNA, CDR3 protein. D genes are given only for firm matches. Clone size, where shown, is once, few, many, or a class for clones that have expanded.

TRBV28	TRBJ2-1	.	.	TGTGCCAGCAGTTGGAGGGATACCTACAATGAGCAGTTCTTC	CASSWRDTYNEQFF
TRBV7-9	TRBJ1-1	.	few	TGTGCCAGCAGCCCCCTTGTGTTGAGAGCTTTCTTT	CASSPLVLRAFF
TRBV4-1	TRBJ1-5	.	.	TGCGCCAGCAGCCATACAGGTATGGACAATCAGCCCCAGCATTTT	CASSHTGMDNQPQHF
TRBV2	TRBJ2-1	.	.	TGTGCCAGCAGGACGCTTAGGGGTAGCTCCTACAATGAGCAGTTCTTC	CASRTLRGSSYNEQFF
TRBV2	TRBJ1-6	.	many	TGTGCCAGCAGTATCCCCCGGGGGAATAATTCACCCCTCCACTTT	CASSIPRGNNSPLHF
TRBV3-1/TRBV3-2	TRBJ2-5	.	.	TGTGCCAGCAGACAGAACCAAGAGACCCAGTACTTC	CASRQNQETQYF
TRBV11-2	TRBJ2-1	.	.	TGTGCCAGCAGCTCTCCTCGAGGCTCCGAGCAGTTCTTC	CASSSPRGSEQFF
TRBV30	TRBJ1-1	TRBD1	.	TGTGCCTGCGACAGGGGGAACACTGAAGCTTTCTTT	CACDRGNTEAFF
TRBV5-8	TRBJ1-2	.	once	TGTGCCAGCAGCCCCGACGGGTATGGCTACACCTTC	CASSPDGYGYTF
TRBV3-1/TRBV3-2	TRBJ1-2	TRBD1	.	TGTGCCAGCAGCCCGGACTCAGGGGGTCGAAGCTACACCTTC	CASSPDSGGRSYTF
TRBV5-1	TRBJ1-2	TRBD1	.	TGCGCCAGCAGCTTTACAGGGGTTGGCTACACCTTC	CASSFTGVGYTF
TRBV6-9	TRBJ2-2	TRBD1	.	TGTGCCAGCGGCGGTGGGGGACAGGGGAAAACCGGGGAGCTGTTTTTT	CASGGGGQGKTGELFF
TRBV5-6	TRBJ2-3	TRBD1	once	TGTGCCAGCAGTGATGGACAGGGGGCAACAGATACGCAGTATTTT	CASSDGQGATDTQYF
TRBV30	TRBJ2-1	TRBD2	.	TGTGCCTGGAGTATGGGGGGGTATGAGCAGTTCTTC	CAWSMGGYEQFF
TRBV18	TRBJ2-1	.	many	TGTGCCAGCTCACCAGGGAGGCAATGGGAGCAGTTCTTC	CASSPGRQWEQFF
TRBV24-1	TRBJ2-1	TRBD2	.	TGTGCCACCAGTGATTTGGGACTAAGCGGGAGCTCCTACAATGAGCAGTTCTTC	CATSDLGLSGSSYNEQFF
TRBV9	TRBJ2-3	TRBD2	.	TGTGCCAGCAGCGACACCGGGACTAGCGTAACAGATACGCAGTATTTT	CASSDTGTSVTDTQYF
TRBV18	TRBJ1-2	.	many	TGTGCCAGCTCACCGGAGGGGAAGGGTAGTGGCTACACCTTC	CASSPEGKGSGYTF